This TCR beta chain was recovered during a study of blood T cell repertoires in COVID-19. Study-wide background: There were acute and convalescent COVID-19 samples, and they came from the United States, Italy and Spain. Sample material is recorded as cDNA or gDNA derived from T cells, B-cell-depleted T cells, or PBMCs.

Original data processing: From reference gene primer amplification, estimates of nucleated cell counts were derived. This table comes from immunoSEQ multiplex PCR, and its TCRdb copy is limited to in-frame clones, with some not included. That table is the source of V, J and clone size, and D and trimming were worked out from the DNA. The sample records about 46,000 clones, approximately 89% being singletons. Germline V lookup: CDR1 SGHRS, CDR2 YFSETQ. CDR3 length equals 16 residues. Germline trimming cut 4 bases from V and 4 bases from J; bases unmatched to any gene: 13. The sequencing input was peripheral blood. The rearrangement links TRBV5-1 to TRBJ2-7; TRBD1 matches at 8 bases. The sequence was obtained from a middle-aged man with acute or convalescent COVID-19. The CDR3 bases are TGCGCCAGCAGCCTAAAAGCCGACAGGGGTACGTACGAGCAGTACTTC. This translates into CASSLKADRGTYEQYF.